This is a list of T cell receptor beta chains from one sample in a study of blood T cell repertoires in COVID-19. Profiling relied on immunoSEQ multiplex PCR, and the TCRdb table lists in-frame clones only, not all of them. In the table there are some 140,000 clones, 70% to 85% of which are singletons. Source material: peripheral blood. These receptors were taken from a man between 60 and 75 years old with acute or convalescent COVID-19. The CDR3 runs from the conserved cysteine through the conserved F or W.

V gene,CDR3 protein
TRBV13,CASSLSPLTEAFF
TRBV2,CASSELGGNQPQHF
TRBV6-5,CASSPDRSSYNGQFF
TRBV2,CASRETGWPNQPQHF
TRBV7-3,CASGQGDEQFF
TRBV13,CASAPGQGLSEQYF
TRBV11-2,CASSLTGTVNTEAFF
TRBV7-8,CASSFQEQGNTIYF
TRBV27,CASSWPQGELFF
TRBV9,CASSVTGLAGGKETQYF
TRBV27,CASSAQGAPSYEQYF
TRBV27,CASSLSDYGRYEQYF
TRBV6-2/TRBV6-3,CASSADRRGYEQYF
TRBV5-6,CASSFRGPSYNSPLHF
TRBV5-1,CASSSGQNTEAFF